The source of this T cell receptor beta chain is a study of regulatory T cells in long-lasting Graves disease. Researchers made TCR beta libraries by using iRepertoire HTBI primers and running Arm-PCR on CDR3 regions. TCRdb used MiXCR to reprocess the multiplex PCR reads, holding one entry per CDR3 protein. The table has about 460,000 distinct CDR3 sequences, approximately 15% seen once. The sample's time point: newly diagnosed GD, antithyroid drugs for less than 3 months. Making the TCR library involved RNA that had been extracted from PBMCs. Ten or more counts support this clonotype. These data were also reused for a study on T cells in Graves' hyperthyroidism and ophthalmopathy. That paper states: Diagnoses were made from clinical symptoms, serum measures (thyroxine and TRAb), thyroid ultrasound and orbital computed tomography.

The origin of this receptor is a woman between 50 and 59 years old with Graves disease. This material consisted of peripheral blood mononuclear cells (PBMCs), taken at new diagnosis, from a patient treated with antithyroid drugs.

The DNA of the CDR3 is TGTGCCAGCAGCTTAGGTCGCGGGAGTTTGCCCACAGATACGCAGTATTTT. Translation: CASSLGRGSLPTDTQYF. This chain links TRBV11-2 with TRBJ2-3, with 7 bases matching TRBD2. V trimming: 1 base; J trimming: 2 bases; junction bases outside the gene matches: 9. Germline assignment: CDR1 SGHAT and CDR2 FQNNGV. This CDR3 contains 17 residues.